The 2 T cell receptor beta chains reported below all come from one sample, sequenced in a study of identical twins. MiXCR was run by TCRdb on the 5' RACE reads, yielding one entry per CDR3 protein. The sample holds some 230,000 distinct CDR3 sequences, over 5% seen once. The same specimen was also included in a second study, on T cells expressing NK-cell markers.

The sequenced material came from CD8+ T cells sorted from blood. The receptors were sampled from a woman aged 18-29 years in good health.

The V and J genes are TRBV2 and TRBJ2-6; D ambiguous. Trimming cost V 3 bases and J 1 base, with 10 bases left between them. The CDR3 length is 16 residues. Germline CDR1 is SNHLY and CDR2 is FYNNEI. The CDR3 is CASSDPSLSGANVLTF. CDR3 nucleotides: TGTGCCAGCAGTGACCCTAGTTTGTCTGGGGCCAACGTCCTGACTTTC.

The sample holds a few counts of this clonotype. The chain links TRBV9 to TRBJ2-2; 7 nucleotides align to TRBD1. This CDR3 has 18 amino acids. With V trimmed by 0 bases and J by 2 bases, 10 bases remained unmatched. From germline, CDR1 is SGDLS and CDR2 YYNGEE. CDR3 coding DNA: TGTGCCAGCAGCGTAGCTACAGGGGACAGCTTTAACACCGGGGAGCTGTTTTTT. As protein: CASSVATGDSFNTGELFF.